This TCR beta chain was captured in a study of shared clonotypes between healthy human individuals. This CDR3 region has 13 residues. From germline, CDR1 is SGHAT and CDR2 FQDESV (reference sequence). V dropped 6 bases and J dropped 7; count of bases not matched to a gene: 5. The authors distributed each subset's genomic DNA evenly over several immunoSEQ plates. Authors' methods: Because ImmunoSEQ provided only junction sequences with no quality scores, the filtering differed. The table came from immunoSEQ multiplex PCR; TCRdb's copy has only in-frame clones and leaves some out. V and J calls and clone size are copied from that table; D and trimming were computed from the DNA. The sample includes over 2 million clones, roughly 94% of them seen just once. Investigators divided CD4+ cells into CD45RA+ naive and CD45RA-negative memory subsets. This clone showed up just once.

The sequence was collected from a young man in good health. This chain connects TRBV11-1 to TRBJ2-2; 7 bases are shared with TRBD1. Sequencing was carried out using naive CD4+ T cells sorted from blood. Noted subset: CD45RA+ positively selected. The CDR3 nucleotides are TGTGCCAGCAGAGGGGGCTCGGTCGGGGAGCTGTTTTTT. This encodes CASRGGSVGELFF.